One and the same sample provided the 23 T cell receptor beta chains below, sequenced in a study of control samples from healthy donors and cancer patients. Profiling relied on immunoSEQ multiplex PCR, and the TCRdb table lists in-frame clones only, not all of them. The data show roughly 370,000 clones, with 90% seen just once and just under 6.5% held by the top ten. Sample: PBMCs. All receptors come from a man aged 40-50 years with head and neck cancer.

In its sample, this clone was seen a few times. V is TRBV12-3 or TRBV12-4 and J is TRBJ2-5; D unclear. Trimming stripped 2 bases from V and 2 bases from J, with 6 bases between. The CDR3 length is 13 residues. The CDR3 is CASSLTAQETQYF. CDR3 nucleotide sequence: TGTGCCAGCAGTTTAACAGCTCAAGAGACCCAGTACTTC.

This chain connects TRBV6-5 to TRBJ2-1; D is perhaps TRBD1 (8 bases). Trimming shortened V by 8 bases and J by 2 bases, and 16 bases separated the two germline ends. Germline V gene sequence: CDR1 MNHEY, CDR2 SVGAGI. This CDR3 region has 15 residues. The DNA for the CDR3 is TGTGCCAGCCTTTTACAGGGGGGGCCCTACAATGAGCAGTTCTTC. Residues: CASLLQGGPYNEQFF.

Comments on this clone: Other DNA sequences in the sample encode the same CDR3. CDR3 sequence reads: CASHRQGPNTDTQYF. The CDR3 DNA is TGCGCCAGCCATAGGCAGGGGCCTAACACAGATACGCAGTATTTT. The genes are TRBV5-1 and TRBJ2-3, with D maybe TRBD1 (6 bases). The CDR3 is 15 residues long. Per the germline V gene, CDR1 is SGHRS and CDR2 is YFSETQ. V lost 7 bases and J 2 bases, leaving 17 bases between the germline ends.

A remark on this clone: Other DNA sequences from this sample encode an identical CDR3 as well. The chain joins TRBV7-3 to TRBJ1-1; D may be TRBD1 (5 bases). The germline CDR1 and CDR2 sequences are SGHTA and FQGTGA. V lost 3 bases and J lost 1, with 6 bases in between. This CDR3 is built from 13 residues. The CDR3 is CASSFRGNTEAFF. CDR3 in DNA: TGTGCCAGCAGCTTTAGGGGGAACACTGAAGCTTTCTTT.

This clone was picked up one time. The chain uses TRBV27 and TRBJ2-7; D uncertain. The germline gives CDR1 MNHEY, CDR2 SMNVEV (reference sequence). The CDR3 extends over 14 amino acids. The V gene lost 4 bases and the J gene lost 1 base, with 11 bases spanning the gap. The CDR3 DNA follows: TGTGCCAGCAGTTCTCAGACATATTCCTACGAGCAGTACTTC. Translation: CASSSQTYSYEQYF.

The V call is TRBV3-1 (or the pseudogene TRBV3-2), the J call TRBJ2-5; a possible D gene is TRBD2 (5 bases). There are 14 residues in the CDR3. With 2 bases removed from V and 5 bases from J, the gap between germline ends came to 12 bases. Germline V gives CDR1 LGHDT, CDR2 YNNKEL (reference sequence). CDR3 region: CASSQTLSGETQYF. The CDR3 region has the DNA TGTGCCAGCAGCCAAACCCTCAGCGGTGAGACCCAGTACTTC.

The rearrangement links TRBV6-5 to TRBJ2-2; 9 bases fit TRBD1. From germline, CDR1 is MNHEY and CDR2 SVGAGI. This CDR3 has 15 amino acids. The V and J ends lost 5 bases and 3 bases, in that order; junction bases with no gene match: 4. The CDR3 sequence: CASSPTGGHTGELFF. Here the CDR3 DNA reads TGTGCCAGCAGTCCGACAGGGGGTCACACCGGGGAGCTGTTTTTT.

This clone showed up just a few times. The chain couples TRBV7-8 to TRBJ1-5, with TRBD1 identical over 7 bases. Germline CDR1 is SGHVS and CDR2 is FQNEAQ. Losses at the gene ends were 5 bases for V and 2 bases for J; bases not matched to a gene: 6. This CDR3 has 15 amino acids. CDR3 region: CASSQDTGGNQPQHF. The CDR3 DNA is TGTGCCAGCAGCCAAGATACAGGGGGCAATCAGCCCCAGCATTTT.

This clone showed up just once. The J gene is TRBJ1-4, the V gene TRBV10-3; D gene uncertain. The germline CDR1 and CDR2 sequences are ENHRY and SYGVKD. CDR3 length: 14 residues. V lost 4 bases and J 8 bases, leaving 14 bases between the germline ends. For the CDR3, the DNA is TGTGCCATCAGTGGGGGATCAGGCGGGGAAAAACTGTTTTTT. Its protein product is CAISGGSGGEKLFF.

V usage is TRBV19 and J usage is TRBJ2-5, with 12 bases that match TRBD2. The CDR3 covers 16 residues. Germline CDR1 is LNHDA and CDR2 is SQIVND (reference sequence). The V and J ends lost 5 bases and 1 base, in that order; junction bases with no gene match: 5. The CDR3 region has the DNA TGTGCCAGTAGTGGGGGACTAGCGGGCATCCAAGAGACCCAGTACTTC. Amino acids: CASSGGLAGIQETQYF.

As regards this clone: Distinct nucleotide sequences in the sample also encode this CDR3. The J gene is TRBJ1-5, the V gene TRBV6-4; no definite D call. Germline V gene data show CDR1 as MRHNA and CDR2 as SNTAGT. With 4 bases removed from V and 1 base from J, the gap between germline ends came to 5 bases. The CDR3 has 13 amino acids. The CDR3 bases are TGTGCCAGCAGTGCAGAGAGCAATCAGCCCCAGCATTTT. This sequence encodes CASSAESNQPQHF.

V gene TRBV5-1 combines with J gene TRBJ2-1; 11 bases fit TRBD2. This CDR3 region has 14 residues. Germline V CDR1 and CDR2: SGHRS, YFSETQ. Here the CDR3 reads CVTRSGLAENEQFF. DNA for the CDR3: TGCGTGACCAGGTCGGGACTAGCGGAAAATGAGCAGTTCTTC.

This clone was counted a few times. This chain connects TRBV5-4 to TRBJ1-5; D is ambiguous. Trimming removed 0 bases from V and 9 bases from J, with 13 bases in between. This CDR3 is 14 amino acids long. Germline loops: CDR1 SGHNT, CDR2 YYREEE (reference sequence). CDR3 nucleotide sequence: TGTGCCAGCAGCTTGGACGGGGAGGTAGGGCCCCAGCATTTT. Translating it yields CASSLDGEVGPQHF.

This chain uses TRBV18 with TRBJ2-1, with 8 bases lining up with TRBD1. In germline, CDR1 is KGHSH, CDR2 LQKENI. V was pared by 0 bases and J by 8 bases, with 6 bases of the junction left unmatched. The CDR3 length is 15 residues. The CDR3 region has the DNA TGTGCCAGCTCACCACCGACAGGGGCCCACTATGAGCAGTTCTTC. The encoded protein is CASSPPTGAHYEQFF. The full variable domain, in which reference TRBV18 and TRBJ2-1 provide the parts outside the CDR3, is NAGVMQNPRHLVRRRGQEARLRCSPMKGHSHVYWYRQLPEEGLKFMVYLQKENIIDESGMPKERFSAEFPKEGPSILRIQQVVRGDSAAYFCASSPPTGAHYEQFFGPGTRLTVL.

This chain uses TRBV3-1 (or the pseudogene TRBV3-2) with TRBJ2-5; TRBD1 aligns across 7 bases. The germline gives CDR1 LGHDT, CDR2 YNNKEL (reference sequence). With 3 bases clipped from V and 0 bases from J, the junction kept 13 bases outside the gene matches. The CDR3 consists of 18 residues. The CDR3 DNA sequence: TGTGCCAGCAGCCAGGATTTTACGGTCAGGGGGTACCAAGAGACCCAGTACTTC. Translation: CASSQDFTVRGYQETQYF.

This rearrangement joins TRBV19 to TRBJ1-1; tentatively, D is TRBD1 (6 bases). The ends were cut back, 9 bases at V and 3 bases at J, with 14 bases in the middle. Germline CDR1 is LNHDA and CDR2 is SQIVND (reference sequence). This CDR3 has 13 residues. The chain's CDR3 is CASQTGWDTEAFF. DNA for the CDR3: TGTGCCAGCCAGACAGGATGGGACACTGAAGCTTTCTTT. Full variable domain (missing parts from reference TRBV19 and TRBJ1-1): DGGITQSPKYLFRKEGQNVTLSCEQNLNHDAMYWYRQDPGQGLRLIYYSQIVNDFQKGDIAEGYSVSREKKESFPLTVTSAQKNPTAFYLCASQTGWDTEAFFGQGTRLTVV.

V gene TRBV6-1 combines with J gene TRBJ1-5; the D gene is possibly TRBD1 (5 bases). This CDR3 spans 13 amino acids. V shed 1 base and J shed 7 bases, with 8 bases lying between them. CDR1 is MNHNS and CDR2 is SASEGT in the germline V gene. The CDR3 protein is CASSEDRQQPQHF. CDR3 in DNA: TGTGCCAGCAGTGAAGACAGGCAGCAGCCCCAGCATTTT.

The chain combines TRBV28 with TRBJ1-6; 10 bases fit TRBD1. CDR1 and CDR2 from the germline V gene are MDHEN and SYDVKM. This CDR3 is built from 17 residues. The V and J ends lost 6 bases and 7 bases, in that order; junction bases with no gene match: 12. DNA for the CDR3: TGTGCCAGCAGCTTCCCTAAGACAGGGGGCGCGAATTCACCCCTCCACTTT. Translation gives CASSFPKTGGANSPLHF.

This clone was seen a single time. The chain's CDR3 is CASSIGQGAFLNNSPLHF. The CDR3 DNA follows: TGTGCCAGCAGTATCGGACAGGGGGCTTTTTTAAATAATTCACCCCTCCACTTT. The chain has TRBV28 and TRBJ1-6, with 11 bases matching TRBD1. V was clipped by 5 bases and J by 5 bases; unmatched bases: 11. From germline, CDR1 is MDHEN and CDR2 SYDVKM. This CDR3 region has 18 residues.

The chain recombines TRBV6-5 with TRBJ2-7, with D tentatively TRBD2 (7 bases). The CDR3 runs to 15 residues. Trimming cost V 0 bases and J 5 bases, with 14 bases left between them. The germline V gene has CDR1 MNHEY and CDR2 SVGAGI. The CDR3: CASSYSTGGGNEQYF. The CDR3 DNA follows: TGTGCCAGCAGTTACTCGACCGGCGGGGGCAACGAGCAGTACTTC.

The chain employs TRBV7-2 and TRBJ1-6; D remains unclear. Germline V gene sequence: CDR1 SGHTA, CDR2 FQGNSA. This CDR3 has 15 amino acids. V was shortened by 3 bases and J by 7 bases, with 13 bases between the two germline ends. The CDR3 loop is CASSLGSTENSPLHF. CDR3 nucleotides: TGTGCCAGCAGCTTGGGCTCCACGGAAAATTCACCCCTCCACTTT. Filled out from reference TRBV7-2 and TRBJ1-6, the complete variable domain reads GAGVSQSPSNKVTEKGKDVELRCDPISGHTALYWYRQSLGQGLEFLIYFQGNSAPDKSGLPSDRFSAERTGGSVSTLTIQRTQQEDSAVYLCASSLGSTENSPLHFGNGTRLTVT.

V gene TRBV7-2 combines with J gene TRBJ1-5; 8 nucleotides align to TRBD1. The CDR3 covers 13 residues. The V and J ends lost 5 bases and 5 bases, in that order; junction bases with no gene match: 2. Germline V lookup: CDR1 SGHTA, CDR2 FQGNSA. Here the CDR3 DNA reads TGTGCCAGCAGCCTACAGGGGGATCAGCCCCAGCATTTT. It is translated as CASSLQGDQPQHF.

This rearrangement joins TRBV6-5 to TRBJ1-2; TRBD1 matches 9 bases. The CDR3 contains 13 residues. Germline V gene data show CDR1 as MNHEY and CDR2 as SVGAGI. V dropped 5 bases and J dropped 8; count of bases not matched to a gene: 6. The CDR3 loop is CASSTQGARGYTF. DNA of the CDR3: TGTGCCAGCAGTACACAGGGGGCGCGAGGCTACACCTTC.